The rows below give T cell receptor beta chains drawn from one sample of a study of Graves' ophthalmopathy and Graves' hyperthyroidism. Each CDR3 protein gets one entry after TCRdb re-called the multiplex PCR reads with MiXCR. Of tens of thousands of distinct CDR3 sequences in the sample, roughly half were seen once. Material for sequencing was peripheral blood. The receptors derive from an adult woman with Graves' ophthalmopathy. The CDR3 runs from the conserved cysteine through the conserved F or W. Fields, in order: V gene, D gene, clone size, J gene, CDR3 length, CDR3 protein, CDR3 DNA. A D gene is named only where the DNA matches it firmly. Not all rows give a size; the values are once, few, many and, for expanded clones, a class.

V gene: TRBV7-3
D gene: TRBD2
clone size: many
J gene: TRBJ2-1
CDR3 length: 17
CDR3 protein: CASSPGGASGRASEQFF
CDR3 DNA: TGTGCCAGCAGCCCTGGGGGGGCTAGCGGGAGGGCCTCTGAGCAGTTCTTC

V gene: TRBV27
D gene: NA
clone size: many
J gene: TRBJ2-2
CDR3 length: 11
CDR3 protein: CASSWGGELFF
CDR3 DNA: TGTGCCAGCAGTTGGGGGGGGGAGCTGTTTTTT

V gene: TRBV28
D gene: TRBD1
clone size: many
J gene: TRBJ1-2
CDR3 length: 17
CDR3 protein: CASSLLLRGRGDYGYTF
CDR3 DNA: TGTGCCAGCAGTTTATTGCTCAGGGGGCGAGGGGACTATGGCTACACCTTC

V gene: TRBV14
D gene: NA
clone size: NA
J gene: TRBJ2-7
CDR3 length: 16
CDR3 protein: CASSPGMAGRFYGQYF
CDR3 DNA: TGTGCCAGCAGCCCTGGGATGGCGGGACGGTTTTACGGGCAGTACTTC

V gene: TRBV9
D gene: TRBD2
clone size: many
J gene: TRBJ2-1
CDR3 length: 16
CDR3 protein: CASSVMTSGTYNEQFF
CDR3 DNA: TGTGCCAGCAGCGTAATGACTAGCGGGACCTACAATGAGCAGTTCTTC

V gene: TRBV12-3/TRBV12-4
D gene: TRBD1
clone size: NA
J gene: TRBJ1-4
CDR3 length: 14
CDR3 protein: CASSPGGARGKLFF
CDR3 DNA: TGTGCCAGCAGTCCAGGGGGCGCGCGGGGAAAACTGTTTTTT

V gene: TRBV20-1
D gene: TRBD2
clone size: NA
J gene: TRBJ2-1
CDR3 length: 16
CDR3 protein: CSASSLLAGAYNEQFF
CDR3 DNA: TGCAGTGCTAGCAGTCTACTAGCGGGAGCGTACAATGAGCAGTTCTTC

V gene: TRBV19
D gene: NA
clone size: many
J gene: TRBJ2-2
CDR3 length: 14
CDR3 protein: CASSPRSNTGELFF
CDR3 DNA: TGTGCCAGTAGCCCCCGCTCGAACACCGGGGAGCTGTTTTTT

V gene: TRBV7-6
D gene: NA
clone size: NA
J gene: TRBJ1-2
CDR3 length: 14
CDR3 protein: CASTAGQLNYGYTF
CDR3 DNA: TGTGCCAGCACCGCCGGACAGCTGAACTATGGCTACACCTTC

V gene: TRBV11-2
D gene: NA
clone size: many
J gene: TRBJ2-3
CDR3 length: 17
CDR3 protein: CASSSRMEQGWEGTQYF
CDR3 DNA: TGTGCCAGCAGCTCTCGAATGGAACAGGGTTGGGAAGGTACGCAGTATTTT

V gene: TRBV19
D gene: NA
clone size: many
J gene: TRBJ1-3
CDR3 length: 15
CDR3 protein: CASSSTGFGGNTIYF
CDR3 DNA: TGTGCCAGTAGTTCAACAGGGTTCGGTGGAAACACCATATATTTT

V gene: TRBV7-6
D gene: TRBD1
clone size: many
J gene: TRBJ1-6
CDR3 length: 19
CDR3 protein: CASSSRYDRGHSYNSPLHF
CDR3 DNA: TGTGCCAGCAGCTCCCGTTATGACAGGGGACACTCCTATAATTCACCCCTCCACTTT

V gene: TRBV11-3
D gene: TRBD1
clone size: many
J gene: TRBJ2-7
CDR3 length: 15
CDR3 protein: CASSLVGTGAYEQYF
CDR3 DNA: TGTGCCAGCAGCTTAGTCGGGACAGGGGCCTACGAGCAGTACTTC

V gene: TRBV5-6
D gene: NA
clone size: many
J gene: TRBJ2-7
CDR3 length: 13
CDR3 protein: CASSLGLPLEQYF
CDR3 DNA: TGTGCCAGCAGCTTGGGACTACCCCTCGAGCAGTACTTC

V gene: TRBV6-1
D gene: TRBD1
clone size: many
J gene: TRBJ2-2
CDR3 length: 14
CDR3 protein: CASSEGTGAGELFF
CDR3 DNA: TGTGCCAGCAGTGAAGGGACAGGGGCCGGGGAGCTGTTTTTT

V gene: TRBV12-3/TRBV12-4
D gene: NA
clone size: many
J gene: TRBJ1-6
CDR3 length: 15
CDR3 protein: CASTPGPSLNSPLHF
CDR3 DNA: TGTGCCAGCACCCCTGGACCGTCCCTCAATTCACCCCTCCACTTT

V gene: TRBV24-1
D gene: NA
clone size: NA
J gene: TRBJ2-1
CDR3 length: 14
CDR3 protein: CATMTQSSYNEQFF
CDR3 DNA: TGTGCCACCATGACCCAGAGCTCCTACAATGAGCAGTTCTTC

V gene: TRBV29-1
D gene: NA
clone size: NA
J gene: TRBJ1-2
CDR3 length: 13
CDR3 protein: CSGMGLGSSGNTF
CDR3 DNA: TGCAGCGGGATGGGACTGGGAAGCTCTGGAAACACCTTC

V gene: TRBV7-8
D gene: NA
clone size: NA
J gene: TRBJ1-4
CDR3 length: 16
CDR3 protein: CASSPRLGNLWEKLFF
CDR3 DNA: TGTGCCAGCTCACCAAGGTTGGGCAATCTTTGGGAAAAACTGTTTTTT

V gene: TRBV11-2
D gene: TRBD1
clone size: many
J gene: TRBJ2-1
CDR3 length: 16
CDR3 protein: CASSFWDRSSYNEQFF
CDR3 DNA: TGTGCCAGCAGCTTTTGGGACAGGAGCTCCTACAATGAGCAGTTCTTC

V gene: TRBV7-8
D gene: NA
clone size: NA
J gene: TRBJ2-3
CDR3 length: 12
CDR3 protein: CASSSLFSTQYF
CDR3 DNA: TGTGCCAGCAGCTCCCTCTTTAGTACGCAGTATTTT

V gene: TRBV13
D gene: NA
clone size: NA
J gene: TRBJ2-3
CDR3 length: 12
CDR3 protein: CASSLKRDEQYF
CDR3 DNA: TGTGCCAGCAGCTTGAAAAGGGATGAGCAGTATTTT

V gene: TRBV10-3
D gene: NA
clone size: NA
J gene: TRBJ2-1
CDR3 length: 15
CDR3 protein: CAISELGPFYNEQFF
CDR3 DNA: TGTGCCATCAGTGAACTGGGACCCTTCTACAATGAGCAGTTCTTC

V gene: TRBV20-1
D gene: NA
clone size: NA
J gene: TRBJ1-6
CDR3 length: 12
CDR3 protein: CSAGTGRSPLHF
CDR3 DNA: TGCAGTGCTGGGACTGGGCGATCACCCCTCCACTTT

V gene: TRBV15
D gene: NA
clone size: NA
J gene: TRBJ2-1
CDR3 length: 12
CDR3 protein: CASSVGENEQFF
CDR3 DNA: TGTGCCAGCAGCGTAGGGGAGAACGAGCAGTTCTTC

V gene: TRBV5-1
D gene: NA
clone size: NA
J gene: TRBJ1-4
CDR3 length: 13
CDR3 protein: CASSRRGAGKLFF
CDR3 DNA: TGCGCCAGCAGCAGGAGGGGAGCTGGAAAACTGTTTTTT

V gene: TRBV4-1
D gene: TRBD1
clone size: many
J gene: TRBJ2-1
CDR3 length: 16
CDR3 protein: CASSQRGTGADNEQFF
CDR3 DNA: TGCGCCAGCAGCCAGAGAGGGACAGGGGCGGACAATGAGCAGTTCTTC

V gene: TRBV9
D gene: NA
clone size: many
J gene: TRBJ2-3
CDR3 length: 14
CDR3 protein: CASSARTSTDTQYF
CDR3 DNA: TGTGCCAGCAGCGCTAGGACTAGCACAGATACGCAGTATTTT

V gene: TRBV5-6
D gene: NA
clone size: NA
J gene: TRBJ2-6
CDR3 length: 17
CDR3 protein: CASSLFLPLSGANVLTF
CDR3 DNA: TGTGCTAGCAGCTTGTTCCTCCCGCTTAGTGGGGCCAACGTCCTGACTTTC

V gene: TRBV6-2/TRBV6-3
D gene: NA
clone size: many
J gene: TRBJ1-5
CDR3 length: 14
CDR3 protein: CASSYRGVNQPQHF
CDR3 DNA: TGTGCCAGCAGTTACAGGGGGGTCAATCAGCCCCAGCATTTT

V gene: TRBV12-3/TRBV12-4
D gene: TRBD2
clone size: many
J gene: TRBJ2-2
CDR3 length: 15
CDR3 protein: CASSTTSGSTGELFF
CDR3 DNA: TGTGCCAGCAGCACGACTAGCGGGAGCACCGGGGAGCTGTTTTTT

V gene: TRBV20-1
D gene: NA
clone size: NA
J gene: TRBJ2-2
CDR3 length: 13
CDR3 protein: CSARDRGTGELFF
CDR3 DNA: TGCAGTGCTAGAGATAGAGGGACAGGGGAGCTGTTTTTT

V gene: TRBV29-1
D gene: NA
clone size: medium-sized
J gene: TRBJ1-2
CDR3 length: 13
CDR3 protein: CSVEEGSMVGYTF
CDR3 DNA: TGCAGCGTTGAAGAAGGGAGTATGGTGGGCTACACCTTC

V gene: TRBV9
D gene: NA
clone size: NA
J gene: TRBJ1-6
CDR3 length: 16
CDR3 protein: CASSVGERVYNSPLHF
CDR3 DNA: TGTGCCAGCAGCGTAGGGGAGCGGGTTTATAATTCACCCCTCCACTTT

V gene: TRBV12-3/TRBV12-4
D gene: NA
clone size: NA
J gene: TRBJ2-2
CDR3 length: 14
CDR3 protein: CASRFSGNTGELFF
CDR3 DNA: TGTGCTAGCAGGTTCAGCGGGAACACCGGGGAGCTGTTTTTT

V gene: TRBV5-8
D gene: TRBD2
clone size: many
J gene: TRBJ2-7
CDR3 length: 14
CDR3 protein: CASSLTSASYEQYF
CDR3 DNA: TGTGCCAGCAGCTTGACTAGCGCCTCCTACGAGCAGTACTTC

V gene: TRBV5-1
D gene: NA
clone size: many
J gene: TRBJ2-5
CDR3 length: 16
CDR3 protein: CASSLGVLRSQETQYF
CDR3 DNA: TGCGCCAGCAGCTTGGGGGTGTTACGTTCTCAAGAGACCCAGTACTTC